The rows below give T cell receptor beta chains drawn from one sample of a study of T cells in Graves' hyperthyroidism and ophthalmopathy. Via MiXCR, TCRdb re-called the multiplex PCR reads, giving one row per CDR3 protein. This table holds some 620,000 distinct CDR3 sequences, roughly 16% found once. The source material was blood. These receptors came from a woman in her twenties or thirties with Graves' hyperthyroidism. Both conserved end residues are part of each CDR3. Each record gives: D gene, clone size, V gene, J gene, CDR3 DNA, CDR3 protein. D genes are given only for firm matches. Rows give clone size only sometimes, using once, few, many, or a class for an expanded clone.

>.|.|TRBV13|TRBJ2-3
TGTGCCAGCAGCCCAGGCGCAATAGATACGCAGTATTTT
CASSPGAIDTQYF
>TRBD2|few|TRBV20-1|TRBJ2-7
TGCAGTGTTCTTGGGGCTGCGACTAGCGGGAGGGTGGGGGAGCAGTACTTC
CSVLGAATSGRVGEQYF
>.|.|TRBV6-5|TRBJ2-7
TGTGCCAGCAGTTACTTAACAGGGGAGCAGTACTTC
CASSYLTGEQYF
>.|many|TRBV6-1|TRBJ2-1
TGTGCCAGCAGTGAAGGACAGGTCCTCAATGAGCAGTTCTTC
CASSEGQVLNEQFF
>TRBD1|few|TRBV9|TRBJ2-2
TGTGCCAGCAGCCCTTCAGGGGGCGCCTACGGGGAGCTGTTTTTT
CASSPSGGAYGELFF
>.|few|TRBV6-1|TRBJ2-4
TGTGCCAGCAGTGACAGGCCTCAGTACTTC
CASSDRPQYF
>.|many|TRBV7-2|TRBJ1-2
TGTGCCAGCAGCTTACAAGGTCCCAAACGCTATGGCTACACCTTC
CASSLQGPKRYGYTF
>TRBD2|.|TRBV5-6|TRBJ2-3
TGTGCCAGCAGCTTACCGGGACTAGCGTACACAGATACGCAGTATTTT
CASSLPGLAYTDTQYF
>.|.|TRBV5-1|TRBJ2-2
TGCGCCAGCAGCTTGTACGGGCCCAACACCGGGGAGCTGTTTTTT
CASSLYGPNTGELFF
>TRBD2|many|TRBV6-5|TRBJ2-7
TGTGCCAGCAGTTACGGCGGGGGGGCCTACGAGCAGTACTTC
CASSYGGGAYEQYF
>TRBD1|few|TRBV3-1|TRBJ1-3
TGTGCCAGCAGCCAGGGGACAGGAGGCGGAAACACCATATATTTT
CASSQGTGGGNTIYF
>.|few|TRBV7-2|TRBJ1-2
TGTGCCAGCAGCTTAGTTGTGAGCCAACCAGATAACTATGGCTACACCTTC
CASSLVVSQPDNYGYTF
>.|few|TRBV10-3|TRBJ2-1
TGTGCCATCAGTGGCAGGGAAGCTGAGCAGTTCTTC
CAISGREAEQFF
>TRBD1|.|TRBV14|TRBJ2-1
TGTGCCAGCACCGACTCGGCAGGGGGAATAAATGAGCAGTTCTTC
CASTDSAGGINEQFF
>.|many|TRBV2|TRBJ1-1
TGTGCCAGCAGTGAGTACAGGGCCACTGAAGCTTTCTTT
CASSEYRATEAFF
>.|.|TRBV30|TRBJ1-5
TGTGCCTGGAGTGTACTAGGAGCACAGCCCCAGCATTTT
CAWSVLGAQPQHF
>.|many|TRBV28|TRBJ1-1
TGTGCCAGCAGTTCTCCGACACCCCGGAACACTGAAGCTTTCTTT
CASSSPTPRNTEAFF
>.|.|TRBV7-9|TRBJ2-7
TGTGCCAGCAGCCCCGGGGGTTCCCACGAGCAGTACTTC
CASSPGGSHEQYF
>.|few|TRBV30|TRBJ2-4
TGTGCCTGGAGTTCTATAGCCAAAAACATTCAGTACTTC
CAWSSIAKNIQYF
>TRBD2|many|TRBV20-1|TRBJ2-7
TGCAGTGCTGAAGCAAGCGGGAGGCCCCGATACGAGCAGTACTTC
CSAEASGRPRYEQYF
>.|many|TRBV5-1|TRBJ2-3
TGTGCCAGCAGTTTAGACTCCACAGATACGCAGTATTTT
CASSLDSTDTQYF
>.|.|TRBV5-5|TRBJ2-1
TGTGCCAGCAGCTTGTCCGGCAGGAGGGCCTACAATGAGCAGTTCTTC
CASSLSGRRAYNEQFF
>.|many|TRBV7-2|TRBJ2-3
TGTGCCAGCATGGAGCGGCAATCCACAGATACGCAGTATTTT
CASMERQSTDTQYF
>TRBD1|.|TRBV7-8|TRBJ2-6
TGTGCCAGCAGCACCCAGCGAGGACAGGTATACGGTGGGGCCAACGTCCTGACTTTC
CASSTQRGQVYGGANVLTF
>TRBD1|few|TRBV7-9|TRBJ2-7
TGTGCCAGCAGACGACCGGGACAGGGGAAGGACGAGCAGTACTTC
CASRRPGQGKDEQYF
>TRBD2|many|TRBV20-1|TRBJ2-1
TGCAGTGCTAGAGAGGGCCTAGCGGGAGAAGATGAGCAGTTCTTC
CSAREGLAGEDEQFF
>.|many|TRBV2|TRBJ1-1
TGTGCCAGCAGTGAGGGGGGTGTGAACACTGAAGCTTTCTTT
CASSEGGVNTEAFF
>.|.|TRBV7-2|TRBJ2-5
TGTGCCAGCAGCTTAGTTAAACAGGCGGTGGGTAGCGGCCAAGAGACCCAGTACTTC
CASSLVKQAVGSGQETQYF
>.|many|TRBV2|TRBJ1-1
TGTGCCAGCAGTGAGGCGGGACAAACTGAAGCTTTCTTT
CASSEAGQTEAFF
>TRBD1|few|TRBV4-1|TRBJ1-2
TGCGCCAGCAGCCAAGATACCGGGACAGGGAGTATTAATGGCTACACCTTC
CASSQDTGTGSINGYTF
>.|.|TRBV5-1|TRBJ2-5
TGCGCCAGCAGACGGGCCCAAGAGACCCAGTACTTC
CASRRAQETQYF
>TRBD1|many|TRBV28|TRBJ1-6
TGTGCCAGCAGTCCAGGGCAGGGGGCCCAATCACCCCTCCACTTT
CASSPGQGAQSPLHF
>.|many|TRBV5-1|TRBJ2-1
TGCGCCAGCAGCTTGGCTGTAGCCTTCGATGAGCAGTTCTTC
CASSLAVAFDEQFF
>TRBD2|few|TRBV9|TRBJ2-1
TGTGCCAGCAGCGTAGTGTCGGGAGCGGGGTATGAGCAGTTCTTC
CASSVVSGAGYEQFF
>.|many|TRBV10-3|TRBJ1-5
TGTGCCACCAGGGCCCTTGGAGGTCAGCCCCAGCATTTT
CATRALGGQPQHF
>TRBD1|many|TRBV20-1|TRBJ2-3
TGCAGGGCAGGACAGGGAGGCACAGATACGCAGTATTTT
CRAGQGGTDTQYF
>TRBD2|.|TRBV2|TRBJ2-2
TGTGCCAGCGGTGGGACTAGTACGACCGGGGAGCTGTTTTTT
CASGGTSTTGELFF
>TRBD1|many|TRBV11-2|TRBJ2-3
TGTGCCAGCAGCTTGGCCAGGGGGACAGATACGCAGTATTTT
CASSLARGTDTQYF
>.|.|TRBV12-3/TRBV12-4|TRBJ2-5
TGTGCCAGCAGTTTAGACACAGCCGGGGAAGAGACCCAGTACTTC
CASSLDTAGEETQYF
>.|.|TRBV5-4|TRBJ2-3
TGTGCCAGCAGCTTGGATACAGGCACAGATACGCAGTATTTT
CASSLDTGTDTQYF
>TRBD1|.|TRBV6-1|TRBJ1-5
TGTGCCAGCAGTGAAGTACAGGGGAGTTTCTATCAGCCCCAGCATTTT
CASSEVQGSFYQPQHF
>.|few|TRBV28|TRBJ1-4
TGTGCCAGCAGCGCAGGGTCATCTGACGAAAAACTGTTTTTT
CASSAGSSDEKLFF
>TRBD1|many|TRBV2|TRBJ2-5
TGTGCCTCCACAAGGGGAGACAGGGTCGCTGGAGAGACCCAGTACTTC
CASTRGDRVAGETQYF
>.|.|TRBV15|TRBJ1-2
TGTGCCACCAGCAGAGATCAAGACAGAAATGGCTACACCTTC
CATSRDQDRNGYTF
>.|once|TRBV15|TRBJ1-4
TGTGCCACCAGCAGAGTTCCACCTCAGGGAGGTAATGAAAAACTGTTTTTT
CATSRVPPQGGNEKLFF
>TRBD1|many|TRBV28|TRBJ2-5
TGTGCCAGCAGTTTACCAGGGGGCGCGAGTCGTGAGACCCAGTACTTC
CASSLPGGASRETQYF
>TRBD2|few|TRBV3-1|TRBJ2-1
TGTGCCAGCAGCCCGCCGTCGACTAGCGGGAGGCAGTTCTTC
CASSPPSTSGRQFF
>TRBD2|few|TRBV20-1|TRBJ2-7
TGCAGTGCCGCAGCCCGGCTAGCGGGAGATGACGAGCAGTACTTC
CSAAARLAGDDEQYF
>TRBD1|.|TRBV5-8|TRBJ1-4
TGTGCCAGCAGCTTGCCTCCGGGACAGGGGAACGAAAAACTGTTTTTT
CASSLPPGQGNEKLFF
>.|many|TRBV2|TRBJ2-2
TGTGCCAGCAGTGTTCTTCACCCGAACACCGGGGAGCTGTTTTTT
CASSVLHPNTGELFF
>.|many|TRBV6-1|TRBJ2-7
TGTGCCAGCAGGAGGGGAGACCCGAAAAACGAGCAGTACTTC
CASRRGDPKNEQYF
>.|few|TRBV20-1|TRBJ2-3
TGCAGTGCTAGAGGGTCGTCGAATGGGGGAAGCACAGATACGCAGTATTTT
CSARGSSNGGSTDTQYF
>TRBD1|many|TRBV7-2|TRBJ2-7
TGTGCCAGCAGCAACCGGGACAGGGCTGGCGAGCAGTACTTC
CASSNRDRAGEQYF
>.|.|TRBV6-4|TRBJ2-3
TGTGCCAGCAGTGGGGGCAGGGACACAGATACGCAGTATTTT
CASSGGRDTDTQYF